The 21 T cell receptor beta chains below come from one sample, sequenced in a study of early T cells in non-severe SARS-CoV-2 infection. TCRdb recomputed calls from the 5' RACE reads with MiXCR, one row per CDR3 protein. This table holds 70,000 to 85,000 distinct CDR3 sequences, about 12% found once. The sequenced sample was whole blood. These receptors came from an adult who was a healthcare worker with PCR-confirmed SARS-CoV-2 infection or an uninfected control (not recorded which).

This clonotype was seen more than once but under ten times. The chain joins TRBV6-5 to TRBJ2-1, with 9 bases matching TRBD2. This CDR3 comprises 13 residues. The trim removed 6 bases at V and 14 bases at J, leaving 11 bases unmatched. Germline V gene lookup returns CDR1 MNHEY and CDR2 SVGAGI. CDR3 amino acids: CASRGLAPPREFF. DNA for the CDR3: TGTGCCAGCAGGGGACTAGCTCCACCCCGGGAGTTCTTC.

Note on this clonotype: One junction end does not reproduce the germline sequence, and a read error may be involved. The genes are TRBV2 and TRBJ1-1, with D maybe TRBD1 (5 bases). There are 14 residues in the CDR3. Germline assignment: CDR1 SNHLY and CDR2 FYNNEI. In nucleotides, the CDR3 is TGTGCCAGCAGGGGGGGACGGATGAACTCTGAAGCTTTCTTT. Translation gives CASRGGRMNSEAFF.

The chain recombines TRBV2 with TRBJ1-2; possible D gene TRBD1, 5 bases. Germline V gene data show CDR1 as SNHLY and CDR2 as FYNNEI. This CDR3 spans 13 amino acids. V gave up 4 bases and J gave up 4 bases, with 10 bases separating them. This chain's CDR3 is CASSGGPRYGYTF. CDR3 nucleotide sequence: TGTGCCAGCAGTGGGGGACCGCGCTATGGCTACACCTTC.

The chain has TRBV20-1 and TRBJ2-5; unclear D gene. Germline-derived CDR1 and CDR2 are DFQATT and SNEGSKA (reference sequence). Trimming took off 0 bases at V and 2 bases at J, with 10 bases between the two ends. The CDR3 totals 14 residues. The CDR3 bases are TGCAGTGCTAGAGATAAATGGGCGCAAGAGACCCAGTACTTC. Translation: CSARDKWAQETQYF.

This clonotype was seen ten or more times. The gene calls are TRBV29-1 and TRBJ2-1; 13 bases align to TRBD2. CDR1 SQVTM and CDR2 ANQGSEA come from the germline V gene. The CDR3 is 15 residues long. The V gene end was trimmed by 6 bases and the J gene end by 3 bases; junction bases not matched to a gene: 5. The DNA for the CDR3 is TGCAGCGTGGCAGGGACTAGCGGGAACTACAATGAGCAGTTCTTC. This codes for CSVAGTSGNYNEQFF.

The sample holds many counts of this clonotype. The rearrangement uses TRBV19 and TRBJ1-2; 10 positions agree with TRBD1. The ends lost 3 bases at V and 6 bases at J; junction bases unmatched: 4. The V gene's germline CDR1 is LNHDA and CDR2 SQIVND (reference sequence). CDR3 size: 14 residues. CDR3 residues: CASSIWTGGDGYTF. In nucleotides, the CDR3 is TGTGCCAGTAGTATCTGGACAGGGGGTGATGGCTACACCTTC.

This clonotype has only a few counts. The J gene is TRBJ2-2, the V gene TRBV7-3; 9 bases are a match to TRBD1. The CDR3 contains 16 residues. J was trimmed by 4 bases and V by 4 bases; bases with no gene match: 7. The germline gives CDR1 SGHTA, CDR2 FQGTGA. CDR3 region: CASSSYGTGTTGELFF. DNA of the CDR3: TGTGCCAGCAGCTCATATGGGACAGGGACCACCGGGGAGCTGTTTTTT.

The J gene is TRBJ2-1, the V gene TRBV10-3; perhaps TRBD2 as D (6 bases). V was trimmed by 5 bases and J by 1 base, leaving 15 bases between them. The CDR3 is 16 amino acids. CDR1 ENHRY and CDR2 SYGVKD come from the germline V gene. CDR3 coding DNA: TGTGCCATCAGTCGAAAGGGCGGGGAATCCTACAATGAGCAGTTCTTC. Amino acid sequence: CAISRKGGESYNEQFF.

This clonotype was detected a few times. The chain is built from TRBV3-1 and TRBJ1-1; 8 nucleotides align to TRBD1. Germline CDR1 LGHDT, CDR2 YNNKEL (reference sequence). This CDR3 comprises 14 residues. The trim removed 6 bases at V and 6 bases at J, leaving 9 bases unmatched. CDR3 residues: CASSDRGLKAEAFF. CDR3 sequence (DNA): TGTGCCAGCAGTGACAGGGGACTAAAGGCTGAAGCTTTCTTT.

This clonotype was detected only a few times. The gene calls are TRBV18 and TRBJ1-2; TRBD1 aligns across 9 bases. This CDR3 spans 14 amino acids. The germline V gene encodes CDR1 KGHSH and CDR2 LQKENI. V was clipped by 1 base and J by 5 bases; unmatched bases: 2. CDR3 loop: CASSPLGQGYGYTF. The CDR3 region has the DNA TGTGCCAGCTCACCACTCGGACAGGGGTATGGCTACACCTTC.

This chain connects TRBV7-3 to TRBJ2-1; TRBD2 matches at 7 bases. J was trimmed by 7 bases and V by 3 bases; bases with no gene match: 9. Germline CDR1 reads SGHTA; CDR2 reads FQGTGA. The CDR3 has 15 residues. The CDR3 DNA reads as TGTGCCAGCAGCTTGAGCGGGGCGCTTAGAAATGAGCAGTTCTTC. Protein product: CASSLSGALRNEQFF.

The rearrangement links TRBV9 to TRBJ2-5; no reliable D call. Germline values: CDR1 SGDLS, CDR2 YYNGEE. Trimming shortened V by 2 bases and J by 4 bases, and 15 bases separated the two germline ends. The length of the CDR3 is 15 residues. CDR3 sequence (DNA): TGTGCCAGCAGCGTTAGTGGGTCTCTGGTAGAGACCCAGTACTTC. It encodes CASSVSGSLVETQYF.

In this sample, this clonotype turned up a few times. The V call is TRBV15, the J call TRBJ2-3, with 14 bases matching TRBD2. The CDR3 is 20 residues long. Germline trimming cut 2 bases from V and 4 bases from J; bases unmatched to any gene: 14. CDR1 is LNHNV and CDR2 is YYDKDF in the germline V gene (reference sequence). The DNA for the CDR3 is TGTGCCACCAGCAGACCTTCCCGACTAGCGGGAGGGCCGGAAGCAGATACGCAGTATTTT. Protein product: CATSRPSRLAGGPEADTQYF.

The table lists this clonotype with a few counts. The chain recombines TRBV2 with TRBJ1-5, with D perhaps matching TRBD1 (5 bases). The CDR3 spans 17 residues. V lost 6 bases and J 5 bases, leaving 23 bases between the germline ends. Germline V CDR1 and CDR2: SNHLY, FYNNEI. This chain's CDR3 is CASSYVRWQGPYQPQHF. The CDR3, as DNA: TGTGCCAGCAGCTACGTCAGGTGGCAGGGCCCTTATCAGCCCCAGCATTTT.

CDR3 amino acids: CASSSRDRSFGDEQYF. The CDR3 region has the DNA TGCGCCAGCAGTTCCCGGGACAGGTCTTTCGGGGACGAGCAGTACTTC. V and J are TRBV5-1 and TRBJ2-7; TRBD1 aligns across 8 bases. Germline V lookup: CDR1 SGHRS, CDR2 YFSETQ. This CDR3 comprises 16 residues. The V gene end was trimmed by 5 bases and the J gene end by 5 bases; junction bases not matched to a gene: 15.

V is TRBV4-1 and J is TRBJ1-3; 8 nucleotides agree with TRBD1. The CDR3 is made up of 16 amino acids. Losses at the gene ends were 6 bases for V and 3 bases for J; bases not matched to a gene: 10. Germline CDR1 reads MGHRA; CDR2 reads YSYEKL. The CDR3 bases are TGCGCCAGCAGTTTGAATACAGGGGGAAATGGAAACACCATATATTTT. Encoded protein: CASSLNTGGNGNTIYF.

This clonotype came up many times. The chain carries TRBV3-1 and TRBJ2-6, with 12 bases identical to TRBD2. Germline V CDR1 and CDR2: LGHDT, YNNKEL (reference sequence). Losses at the gene ends were 0 bases for V and 0 bases for J; bases not matched to a gene: 9. The CDR3 is 21 residues long. The CDR3 DNA is TGTGCCAGCAGCCAAGAAGCCGGGACTAGCGGGCGAAGCTCTGGGGCCAACGTCCTGACTTTC. It translates to CASSQEAGTSGRSSGANVLTF.

This clonotype occurred many times. The chain links TRBV7-9 to TRBJ1-2; no firm D call. Per the germline V gene, CDR1 is SEHNR and CDR2 is FQNEAQ (reference sequence). The V and J ends lost 5 bases and 5 bases respectively, with 9 bases between them. The CDR3 contains 12 residues. The CDR3 here is CASSLGGYGYTF. CDR3 DNA sequence: TGTGCCAGCAGCCTAGGAGGGTATGGCTACACCTTC. Based on the CDR3 plus reference TRBV7-9 and TRBJ1-2, the full variable domain is DTGVSQNPRHKITKRGQNVTFRCDPISEHNRLYWYRQTLGQGPEFLTYFQNEAQLEKSRLLSDRFSAERPKGSFSTLEIQRTEQGDSAMYLCASSLGGYGYTFGSGTRLTVV.

The chain carries TRBV4-1 and TRBJ2-7; 12 bases agree with TRBD1. The V gene's germline CDR1 is MGHRA and CDR2 YSYEKL. V lost 3 bases and J lost 6; bases outside the gene matches: 9. The CDR3 runs to 16 residues. CDR3 protein: CASSHTGGTGGPEQYF. The CDR3 DNA is TGCGCCAGCAGCCATACGGGTGGGACAGGGGGCCCCGAGCAGTACTTC.

The chain combines TRBV20-1 with TRBJ2-5, with 7 bases aligning to TRBD2. Germline CDR1 DFQATT, CDR2 SNEGSKA (reference sequence). The J segment lost 4 bases and the V segment lost 1 base, leaving 3 bases of the junction unmatched. This CDR3 has 13 residues. CDR3 residues: CSARAAGVETQYF. CDR3 bases: TGCAGTGCTAGAGCTGCGGGAGTAGAGACCCAGTACTTC.

This clonotype was detected a few times. V usage is TRBV29-1 and J usage is TRBJ2-1; the match to TRBD2 covers 13 bases. V shed 5 bases and J 4 bases; nucleotides not matched to a gene: 5. The CDR3 runs 15 residues. Germline loops: CDR1 SQVTM, CDR2 ANQGSEA. CDR3 sequence: CSVLGGLAGYNEQFF. DNA of the CDR3: TGCAGCGTTTTGGGGGGACTAGCGGGGTACAATGAGCAGTTCTTC.